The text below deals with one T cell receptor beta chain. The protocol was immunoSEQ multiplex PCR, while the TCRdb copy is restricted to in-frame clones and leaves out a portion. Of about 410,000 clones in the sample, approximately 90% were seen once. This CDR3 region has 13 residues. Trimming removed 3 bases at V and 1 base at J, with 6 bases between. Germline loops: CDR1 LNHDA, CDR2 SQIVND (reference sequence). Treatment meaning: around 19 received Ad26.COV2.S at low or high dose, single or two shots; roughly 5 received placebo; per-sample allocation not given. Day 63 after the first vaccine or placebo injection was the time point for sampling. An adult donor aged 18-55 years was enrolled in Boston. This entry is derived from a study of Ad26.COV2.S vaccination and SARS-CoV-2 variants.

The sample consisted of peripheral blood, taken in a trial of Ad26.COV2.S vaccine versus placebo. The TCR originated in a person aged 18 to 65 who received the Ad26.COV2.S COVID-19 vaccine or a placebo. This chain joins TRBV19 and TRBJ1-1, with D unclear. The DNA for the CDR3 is TGTGCCAGTAGTATGGCCGCGAACACTGAAGCTTTCTTT. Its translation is CASSMAANTEAFF.